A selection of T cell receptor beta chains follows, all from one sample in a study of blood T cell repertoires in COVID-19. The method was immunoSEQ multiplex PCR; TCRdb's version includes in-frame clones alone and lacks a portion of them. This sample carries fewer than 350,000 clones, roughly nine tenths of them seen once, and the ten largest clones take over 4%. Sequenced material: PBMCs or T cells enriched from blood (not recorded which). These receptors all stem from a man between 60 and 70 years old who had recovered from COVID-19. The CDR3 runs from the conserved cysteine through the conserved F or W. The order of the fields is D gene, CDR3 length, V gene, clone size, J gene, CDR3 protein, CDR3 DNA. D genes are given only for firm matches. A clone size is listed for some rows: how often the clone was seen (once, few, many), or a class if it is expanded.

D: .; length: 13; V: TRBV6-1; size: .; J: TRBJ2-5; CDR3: CASSEILQETQYF; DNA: TGTGCCAGCAGTGAAATCTTACAAGAGACCCAGTACTTC
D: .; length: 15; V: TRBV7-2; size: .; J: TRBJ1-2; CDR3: CASSASRGKNYGYTF; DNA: TGTGCCAGCAGCGCGAGCAGGGGAAAGAACTATGGCTACACCTTC
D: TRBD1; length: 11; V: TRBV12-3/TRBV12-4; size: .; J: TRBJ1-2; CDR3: CASSMTGPYTF; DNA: TGTGCCAGCAGTATGACAGGGCCCTACACCTTC
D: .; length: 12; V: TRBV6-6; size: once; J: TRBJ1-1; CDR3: CASSKAGTEAFF; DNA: TGTGCCAGCAGCAAGGCGGGCACTGAAGCTTTCTTT
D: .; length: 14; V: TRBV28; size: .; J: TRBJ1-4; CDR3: CASSDDKGYEKLFF; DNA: TGTGCCAGCAGTGACGACAAGGGGTATGAAAAACTGTTTTTT
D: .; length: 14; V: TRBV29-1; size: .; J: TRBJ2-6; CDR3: CSVEYSSGANVLTF; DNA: TGCAGCGTTGAATACAGCTCTGGGGCCAACGTCCTGACTTTC
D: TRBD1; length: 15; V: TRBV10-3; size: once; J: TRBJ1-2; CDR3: CAILPPGQGPSGYTF; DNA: TGTGCCATCCTACCACCGGGACAGGGCCCCTCTGGCTACACCTTC
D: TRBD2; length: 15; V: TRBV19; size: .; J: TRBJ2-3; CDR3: CASSIGTSGTDTQYF; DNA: TGTGCCAGTAGTATCGGGACTAGCGGGACAGATACGCAGTATTTT
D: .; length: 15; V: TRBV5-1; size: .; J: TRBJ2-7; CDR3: CASSRLGTLSDEQYF; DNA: TGCGCCAGCAGCAGGCTCGGGACACTCTCGGACGAGCAGTACTTC
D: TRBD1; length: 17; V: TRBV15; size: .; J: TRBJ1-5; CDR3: CATSIGGAPYSNQPQHF; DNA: TGTGCCACATCAATAGGGGGCGCCCCATATAGCAATCAGCCCCAGCATTTT
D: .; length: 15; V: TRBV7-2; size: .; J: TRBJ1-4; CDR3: CASSLYTTTNEKLFF; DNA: TGTGCCAGCAGCTTATACACAACAACTAATGAAAAACTGTTTTTT
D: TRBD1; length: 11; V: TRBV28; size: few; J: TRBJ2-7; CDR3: CASDRGYEQYF; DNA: TGTGCCAGCGACAGGGGCTACGAGCAGTACTTC
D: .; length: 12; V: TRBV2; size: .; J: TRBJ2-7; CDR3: CASLGSSYEQYF; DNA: TGTGCCAGCCTGGGCAGTTCCTACGAGCAGTACTTC
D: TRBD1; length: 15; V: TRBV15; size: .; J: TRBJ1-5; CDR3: CATSRTGTGNQPQHF; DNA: TGTGCCACCAGCAGAACCGGGACAGGCAATCAGCCCCAGCATTTT
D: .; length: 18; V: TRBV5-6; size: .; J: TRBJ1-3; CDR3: CASSTLGGILTLENTIYF; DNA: TGTGCCAGCAGCACGCTGGGGGGTATTCTTACTCTGGAAAACACCATATATTTT
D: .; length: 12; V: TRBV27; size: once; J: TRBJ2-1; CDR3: CASSLTGLRQFF; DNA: TGTGCCAGCAGTTTAACCGGACTAAGGCAGTTCTTC
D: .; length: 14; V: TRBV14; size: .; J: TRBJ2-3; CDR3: CASSQDRLVRAQYF; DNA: TGTGCCAGCAGCCAAGATCGACTAGTTAGGGCGCAGTATTTT
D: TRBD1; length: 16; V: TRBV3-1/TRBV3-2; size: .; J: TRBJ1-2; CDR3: CASSHLGGQQTYGYTF; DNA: TGTGCCAGCAGCCACCTTGGGGGACAGCAGACCTATGGCTACACCTTC
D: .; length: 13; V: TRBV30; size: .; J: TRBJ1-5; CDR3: CAWSVLGGGPQHF; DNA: TGTGCCTGGAGTGTACTCGGGGGGGGGCCCCAGCATTTT
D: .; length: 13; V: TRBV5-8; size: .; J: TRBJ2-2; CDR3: CASSPLSTGELFF; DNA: TGTGCCAGCAGCCCGCTCAGCACCGGGGAGCTGTTTTTT
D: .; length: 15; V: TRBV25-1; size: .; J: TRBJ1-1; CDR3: CASSESGSLNTEAFF; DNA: TGTGCCAGCAGTGAATCGGGGAGTTTGAACACTGAAGCTTTCTTT
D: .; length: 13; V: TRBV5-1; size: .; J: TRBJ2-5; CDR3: CASSLGTEETQYF; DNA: TGCGCCAGCAGCTTGGGGACAGAAGAGACCCAGTACTTC
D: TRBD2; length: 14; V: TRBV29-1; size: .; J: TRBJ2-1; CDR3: CSASTSGAYNEQFF; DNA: TGCAGCGCTTCGACTAGCGGTGCGTACAATGAGCAGTTCTTC
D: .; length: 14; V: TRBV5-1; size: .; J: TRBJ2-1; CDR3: CASSLTFPPNEQFF; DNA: TGCGCCAGCAGCTTGACATTCCCCCCCAATGAGCAGTTCTTC
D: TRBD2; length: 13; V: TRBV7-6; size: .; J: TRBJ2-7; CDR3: CASSSAAGRGVYF; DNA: TGTGCCAGCAGCTCCGCGGCAGGACGGGGGGTGTACTTC
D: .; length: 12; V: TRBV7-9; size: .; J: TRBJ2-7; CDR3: CASSLQRGEQYF; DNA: TGTGCCAGCAGCTTACAACGGGGCGAGCAGTACTTC
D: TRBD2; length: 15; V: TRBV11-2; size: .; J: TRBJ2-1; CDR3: CASSLVAGGRGEQFF; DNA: TGTGCCAGCAGCTTAGTCGCGGGAGGCCGTGGTGAGCAGTTCTTC
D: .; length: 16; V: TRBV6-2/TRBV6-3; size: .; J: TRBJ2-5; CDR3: CASSYPRSRDQETQYF; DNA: TGTGCCAGCAGTTACCCCCGGAGTCGGGACCAAGAGACCCAGTACTTC
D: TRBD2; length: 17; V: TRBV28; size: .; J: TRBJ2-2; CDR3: CASKAGDFLVYTGELFF; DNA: TGTGCCAGCAAAGCGGGAGATTTTCTAGTTTATACCGGGGAGCTGTTTTTT
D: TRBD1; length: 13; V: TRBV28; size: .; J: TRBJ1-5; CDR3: CASRTGWDQPQHF; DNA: TGTGCCAGCAGGACAGGGTGGGATCAGCCCCAGCATTTT
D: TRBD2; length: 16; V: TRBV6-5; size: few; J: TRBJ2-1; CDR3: CASSYSGTSGLNEQFF; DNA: TGTGCCAGCAGTTACTCAGGGACTAGCGGGCTCAATGAGCAGTTCTTC
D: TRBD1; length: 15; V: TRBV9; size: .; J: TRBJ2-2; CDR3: CASSRQGANTGELFF; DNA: TGTGCCAGCAGTAGACAGGGGGCGAACACCGGGGAGCTGTTTTTT
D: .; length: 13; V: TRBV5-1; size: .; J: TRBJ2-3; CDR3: CASSLGAGDTQYF; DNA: TGCGCCAGCAGCTTGGGGGCCGGAGATACGCAGTATTTT
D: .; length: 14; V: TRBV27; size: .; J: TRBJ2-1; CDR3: CASSPYQGNNEQFF; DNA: TGTGCCAGCAGTCCCTACCAGGGTAACAATGAGCAGTTCTTC
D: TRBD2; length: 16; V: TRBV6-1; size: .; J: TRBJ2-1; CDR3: CASSASPSGGYNEQFF; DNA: TGTGCCAGCAGTGCCTCACCTAGCGGGGGCTACAATGAGCAGTTCTTC
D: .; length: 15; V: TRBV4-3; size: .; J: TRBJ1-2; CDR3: CASSQDGAGANGYTF; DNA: TGCGCCAGCAGCCAAGATGGCGCAGGCGCCAATGGCTACACCTTC
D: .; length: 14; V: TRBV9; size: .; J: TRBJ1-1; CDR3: CASSVTASNTEAFF; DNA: TGTGCCAGCAGCGTAACAGCCTCGAACACTGAAGCTTTCTTT
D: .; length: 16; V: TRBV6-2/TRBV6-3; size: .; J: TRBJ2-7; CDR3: CASSYSIEGVRSEQYF; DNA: TGTGCCAGCAGTTACTCTATCGAGGGGGTAAGAAGCGAGCAGTACTTC
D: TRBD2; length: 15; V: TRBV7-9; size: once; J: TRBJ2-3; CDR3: CASSIGTSDTDTQYF; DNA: TGTGCCAGCAGCATCGGGACTAGCGATACAGATACGCAGTATTTT
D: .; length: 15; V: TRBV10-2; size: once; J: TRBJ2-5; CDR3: CASSVQSDAGKTQYF; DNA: TGCGCCAGCAGTGTCCAGAGCGACGCTGGTAAGACCCAGTACTTC
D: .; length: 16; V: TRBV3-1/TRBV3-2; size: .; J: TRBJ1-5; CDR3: CASSQGTGYSNQPQHF; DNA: TGTGCCAGCAGCCAAGGGACTGGGTATAGCAATCAGCCCCAGCATTTT
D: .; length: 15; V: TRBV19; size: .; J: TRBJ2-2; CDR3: CASSIRGRNTGELFF; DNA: TGTGCCAGTAGTATCCGGGGAAGAAACACCGGGGAGCTGTTTTTT
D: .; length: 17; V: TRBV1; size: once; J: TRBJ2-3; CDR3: CTSSQDLGEGTTDTQYF; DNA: TGCACCAGCAGCCAAGATCTAGGGGAGGGGACCACAGATACGCAGTATTTT
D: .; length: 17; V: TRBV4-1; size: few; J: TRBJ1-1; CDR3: CASSKVVGQPLNTEAFF; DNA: TGCGCCAGCAGCAAAGTGGTCGGACAGCCTTTAAACACTGAAGCTTTCTTT
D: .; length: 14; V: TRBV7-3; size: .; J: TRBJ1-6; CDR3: CASSPWGGSSPLHF; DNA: TGTGCCAGCAGCCCTTGGGGGGGGAGCTCACCCCTCCACTTT